This T cell receptor (beta chain) emerged from a study of blood T cells in healthy people across ages. Study information: About one barcoded beta molecule per two T cells was the capture yield of template switching.

Alongside a J-beta primer mix, a sample-barcoded 5' primer served in a second PCR lasting roughly 6 to 11 cycles. Each CDR3 protein gets one entry after TCRdb re-called the 5' RACE reads with MiXCR. The profile shows fewer than 2,000,000 distinct CDR3 sequences, almost 35% of them singletons. The CDR3 sequence is 12 residues long. Germline V gene data show CDR1 as ENHRY and CDR2 as SYGVKD. Points from the study as a whole: Researchers deemed the diversity estimates from one million T cells underestimates.

On this clonotype: Its matching antigen is unknown.

Isolation yielded PBMCs, at least 6 million per sample, in every case. The chain couples TRBV10-3 to TRBJ2-1; D ambiguous. The sequenced material came from blood. The TCR was taken from a woman in her 30s in good health. The CDR3, as DNA: TGTGCTACGGCACTACCGTACAATGAGCAGTTCTTC. Its protein is CATALPYNEQFF.